This T cell receptor (beta chain) was captured in a study of blood T cell repertoires in COVID-19. Study-wide background: The samples span acute and convalescent COVID-19 from the United States, Italy and Spain. PBMCs, B-cell-depleted T cells, or T cells provided the cDNA or gDNA that made up the material.

Per the original data handling: Reference gene primer amplification gave nucleated cell count estimates. The protocol was immunoSEQ multiplex PCR, while the TCRdb copy is restricted to in-frame clones and leaves out a portion. V, J and clone size are taken as reported in that table, and D and trimming were inferred from the DNA itself. Of under 200,000 clones in the sample, about 83% are singletons; the top ten hold over 1.5%. The CDR3 extends over 13 amino acids. V was pared by 8 bases and J by 0 bases, with 11 bases between. The germline V gene has CDR1 MGHRA and CDR2 YSYEKL. Only one count was recorded for this clone.

Material for sequencing was peripheral blood. The origin of this receptor is a human donor in a cohort sampled during active COVID-19. The gene calls are TRBV4-1 and TRBJ2-7, with a possible D match to TRBD1 (5 bases). CDR3: CASGHTGSYEQYF. CDR3 nucleotides: TGCGCCAGCGGACATACAGGCTCCTACGAGCAGTACTTC.